The subject of this entry is one TCR beta chain. Its antigen is not identified. V shed 1 base and J shed 3 bases, with 17 bases lying between them. Per the germline V gene, CDR1 is LNHDA and CDR2 is SQIVND (reference sequence). The CDR3 is made up of 17 amino acids. In the PCR, 60 Vbeta and 13 Jbeta primers were used. Assay: immunoSEQ multiplex PCR; the TCRdb copy retains only in-frame clones and omits some. The table has about 160,000 clones, 80% seen once. These data originate in a study of cytomegalovirus exposure and HLA in healthy donors. Study-wide results and caveats: Usually a TCR sequence was rare, but some public TCRs were found in many donors.

The clonotype originates from a man aged 30 to 45 in good health and CMV-seronegative. The chain uses TRBV19 and TRBJ2-3; D may be TRBD1 (7 bases). Material for sequencing was PBMCs. CDR3 nucleotide sequence: TGTGCCAGTAGTATAGCGACTTGGGCAGGGGGGACAGATACGCAGTATTTT. Protein: CASSIATWAGGTDTQYF.